These 3 T cell receptor beta chains were sequenced from one sample in a study of blood T cell repertoires in COVID-19 (dated by TCRdb to the early 2020s). The receptor library was made with the immunoSEQ multiplex PCR assay. TCRdb limited this immuneACCESS table to in-frame rearrangements with V and J called. A share of clones is missing; checked studies link under half to unresolved V genes, and the rest is unexplained. The sample table lists 200,000 to 250,000 clones, more than 80% of them with a count of one. Under 4% of the sample goes to the ten largest clones. The specimen sequenced was PBMCs or T cells enriched from blood (not recorded which). The origin of the receptors is a middle-aged woman with acute COVID-19.

The V and J genes are TRBV10-2 and TRBJ2-7; 7 positions match TRBD1. The ends lost 8 bases at V and 7 bases at J; junction bases unmatched: 11. This CDR3 is 13 amino acids long. CDR1 and CDR2 from the germline V gene are WSHSY and SAAADI. The CDR3 DNA follows: TGCGCCAGCTCTCCAGGGGGTAAGGGGGAGCAGTACGTC. Encoded protein: CASSPGGKGEQYV.

The V call is TRBV29-1, the J call TRBJ1-4, with TRBD1 identical over 7 bases. Per the germline V gene, CDR1 is SQVTM and CDR2 is ANQGSEA. The CDR3 sequence is 12 residues long. The trim removed 6 bases at V and 8 bases at J, leaving 6 bases unmatched. Here the CDR3 reads CSVRQGREKLFF. For the CDR3, the DNA is TGCAGCGTAAGACAGGGCCGAGAAAAACTGTTTTTT.

This chain links TRBV6-1 with TRBJ1-5; D is ambiguous. V was cut by 0 bases and J by 4 bases, with 7 bases left in between. CDR1 is MNHNS, CDR2 SASEGT, per germline. The CDR3 has 14 amino acids. The CDR3 is CASSEAAENQPQHF. The CDR3, as DNA: TGTGCCAGCAGTGAAGCCGCTGAGAATCAGCCCCAGCATTTT.